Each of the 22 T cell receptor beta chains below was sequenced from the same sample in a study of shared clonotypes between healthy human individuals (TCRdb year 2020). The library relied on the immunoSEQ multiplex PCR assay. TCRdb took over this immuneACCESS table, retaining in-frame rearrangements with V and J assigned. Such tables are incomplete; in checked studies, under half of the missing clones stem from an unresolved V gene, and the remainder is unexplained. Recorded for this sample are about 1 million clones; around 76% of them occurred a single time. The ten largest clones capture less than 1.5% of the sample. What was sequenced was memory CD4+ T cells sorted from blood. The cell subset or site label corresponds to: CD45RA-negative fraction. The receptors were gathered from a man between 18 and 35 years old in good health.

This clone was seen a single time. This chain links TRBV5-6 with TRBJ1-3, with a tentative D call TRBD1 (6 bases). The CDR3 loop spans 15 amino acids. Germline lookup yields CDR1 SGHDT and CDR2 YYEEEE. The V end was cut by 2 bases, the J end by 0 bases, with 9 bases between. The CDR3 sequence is CASSFRGSSGNTIYF. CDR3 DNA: TGTGCCAGCAGCTTCAGGGGAAGCTCTGGAAACACCATATATTTT.

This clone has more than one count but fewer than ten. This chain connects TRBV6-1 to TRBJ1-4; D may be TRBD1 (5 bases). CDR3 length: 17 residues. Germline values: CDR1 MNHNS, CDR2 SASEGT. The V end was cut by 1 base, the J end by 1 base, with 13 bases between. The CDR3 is CASSEGAGLRTNEKLFF. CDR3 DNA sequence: TGTGCCAGCAGTGAAGGTGCAGGGTTAAGAACTAATGAAAAACTGTTTTTT.

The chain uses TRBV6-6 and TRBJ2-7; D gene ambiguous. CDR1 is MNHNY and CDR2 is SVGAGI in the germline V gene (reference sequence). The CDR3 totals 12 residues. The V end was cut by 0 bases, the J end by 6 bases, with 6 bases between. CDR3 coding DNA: TGTGCCAGCAGTTACTCGGCTGGCGAGCAGTACTTC. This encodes CASSYSAGEQYF.

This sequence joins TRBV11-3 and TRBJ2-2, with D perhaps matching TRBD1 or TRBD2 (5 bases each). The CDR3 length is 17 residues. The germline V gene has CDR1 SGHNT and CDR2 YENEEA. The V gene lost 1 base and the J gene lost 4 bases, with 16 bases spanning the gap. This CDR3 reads CASSLGDGTAVTGELFF. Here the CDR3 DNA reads TGTGCCAGCAGCTTAGGAGACGGGACCGCAGTCACCGGGGAGCTGTTTTTT.

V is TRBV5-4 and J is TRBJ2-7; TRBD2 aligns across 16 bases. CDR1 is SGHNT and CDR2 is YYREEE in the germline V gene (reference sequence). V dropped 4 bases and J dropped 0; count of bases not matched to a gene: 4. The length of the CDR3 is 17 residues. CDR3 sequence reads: CASSGGLAGGISYEQYF. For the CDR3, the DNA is TGTGCCAGCAGCGGGGGACTAGCGGGAGGGATCTCCTACGAGCAGTACTTC.

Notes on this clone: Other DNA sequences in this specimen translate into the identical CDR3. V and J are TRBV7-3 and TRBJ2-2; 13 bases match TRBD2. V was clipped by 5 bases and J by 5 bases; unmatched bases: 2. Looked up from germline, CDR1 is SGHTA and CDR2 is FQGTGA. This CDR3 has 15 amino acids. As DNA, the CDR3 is TGTGCCAGCAGCCAGGGACTAGCGGGAACCGGGGAGCTGTTTTTT. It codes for CASSQGLAGTGELFF.

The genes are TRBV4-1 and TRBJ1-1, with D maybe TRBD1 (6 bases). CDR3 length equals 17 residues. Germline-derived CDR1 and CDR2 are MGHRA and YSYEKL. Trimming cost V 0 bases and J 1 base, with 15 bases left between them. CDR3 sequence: CASSQDIVDSKNTEAFF. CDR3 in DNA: TGCGCCAGCAGCCAAGATATCGTGGACAGTAAGAACACTGAAGCTTTCTTT.

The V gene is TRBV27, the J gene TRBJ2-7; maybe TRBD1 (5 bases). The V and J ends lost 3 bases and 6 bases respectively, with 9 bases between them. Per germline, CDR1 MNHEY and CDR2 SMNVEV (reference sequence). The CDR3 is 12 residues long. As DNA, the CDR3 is TGTGCCAGCAGTTTTTATAGGGGCGAGCAGTACTTC. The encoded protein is CASSFYRGEQYF.

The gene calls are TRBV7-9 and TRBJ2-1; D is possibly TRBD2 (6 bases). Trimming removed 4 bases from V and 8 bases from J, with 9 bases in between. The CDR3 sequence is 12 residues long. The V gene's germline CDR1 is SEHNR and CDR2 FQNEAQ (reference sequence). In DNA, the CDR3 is TGTGCCAGCAGCTCACAGCGGGATGAGCAGTTCTTC. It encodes CASSSQRDEQFF.

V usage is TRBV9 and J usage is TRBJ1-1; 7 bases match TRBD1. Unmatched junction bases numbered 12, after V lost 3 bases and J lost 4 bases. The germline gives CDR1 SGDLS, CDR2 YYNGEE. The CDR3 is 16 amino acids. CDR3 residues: CASSAHPNPGGTEAFF. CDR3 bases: TGTGCCAGCAGCGCCCATCCGAATCCAGGGGGCACTGAAGCTTTCTTT.

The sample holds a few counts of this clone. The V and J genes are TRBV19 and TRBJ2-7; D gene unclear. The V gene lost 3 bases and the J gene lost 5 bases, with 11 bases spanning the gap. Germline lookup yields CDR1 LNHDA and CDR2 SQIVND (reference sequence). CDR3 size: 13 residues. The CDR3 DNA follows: TGTGCCAGTAGTATGGCTCCTCCGCACGAGCAGTACTTC. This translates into CASSMAPPHEQYF. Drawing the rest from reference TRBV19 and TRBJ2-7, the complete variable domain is DGGITQSPKYLFRKEGQNVTLSCEQNLNHDAMYWYRQDPGQGLRLIYYSQIVNDFQKGDIAEGYSVSREKKESFPLTVTSAQKNPTAFYLCASSMAPPHEQYFGPGTRLTVT.

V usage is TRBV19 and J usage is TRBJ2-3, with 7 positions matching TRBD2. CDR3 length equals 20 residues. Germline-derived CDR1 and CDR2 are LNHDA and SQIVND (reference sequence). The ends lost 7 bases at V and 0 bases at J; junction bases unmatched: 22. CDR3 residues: CASTRRSGDRGSVSTDTQYF. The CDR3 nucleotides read TGTGCCAGTACGCGGCGTTCGGGGGATCGCGGGAGTGTTAGCACAGATACGCAGTATTTT.

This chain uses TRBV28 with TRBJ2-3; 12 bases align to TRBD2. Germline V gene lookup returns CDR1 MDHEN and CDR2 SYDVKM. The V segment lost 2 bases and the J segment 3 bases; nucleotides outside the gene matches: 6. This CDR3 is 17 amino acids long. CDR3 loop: CASSLTRGLAGTDTQYF. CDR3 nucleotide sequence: TGTGCCAGCAGTTTAACGCGAGGACTAGCGGGGACAGATACGCAGTATTTT.

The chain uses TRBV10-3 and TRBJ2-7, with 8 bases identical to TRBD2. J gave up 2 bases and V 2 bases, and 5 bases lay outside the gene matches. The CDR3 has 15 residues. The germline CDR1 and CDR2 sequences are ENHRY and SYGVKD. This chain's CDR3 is CAISEVAGGPYEQYF. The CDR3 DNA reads TGTGCCATCAGTGAGGTTGCGGGAGGTCCCTACGAGCAGTACTTC.

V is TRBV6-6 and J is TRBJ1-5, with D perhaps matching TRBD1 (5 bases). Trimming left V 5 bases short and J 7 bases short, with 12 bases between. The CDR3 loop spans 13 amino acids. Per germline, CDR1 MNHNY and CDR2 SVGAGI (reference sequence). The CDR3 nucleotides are TGTGCCAGCAGTATAGACTGGGGGCAGCCCCAGCATTTT. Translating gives CASSIDWGQPQHF.

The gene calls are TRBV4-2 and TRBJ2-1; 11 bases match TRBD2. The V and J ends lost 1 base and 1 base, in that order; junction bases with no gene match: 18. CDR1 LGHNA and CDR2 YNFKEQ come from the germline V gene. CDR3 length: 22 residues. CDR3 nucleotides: TGTGCCAGCAGCCAAGTATTTCGCGGGTCCCGGCTAGCGGGGGGTTCCTACAATGAGCAGTTCTTC. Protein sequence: CASSQVFRGSRLAGGSYNEQFF.

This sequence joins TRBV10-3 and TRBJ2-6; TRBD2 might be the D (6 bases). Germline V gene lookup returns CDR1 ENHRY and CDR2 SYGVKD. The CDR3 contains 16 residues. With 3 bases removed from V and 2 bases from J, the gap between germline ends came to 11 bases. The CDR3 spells CAISDRGGTGANVLTF. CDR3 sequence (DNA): TGTGCCATCAGTGACCGGGGAGGAACTGGGGCCAACGTCCTGACTTTC.

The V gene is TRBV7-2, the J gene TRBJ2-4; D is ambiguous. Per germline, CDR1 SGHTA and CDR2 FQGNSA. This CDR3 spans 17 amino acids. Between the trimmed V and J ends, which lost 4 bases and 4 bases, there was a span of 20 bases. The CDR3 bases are TGTGCCAGCAGCTCTAAAGGCCCGGGTGGCAGTAAAAACATTCAGTACTTC. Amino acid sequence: CASSSKGPGGSKNIQYF.

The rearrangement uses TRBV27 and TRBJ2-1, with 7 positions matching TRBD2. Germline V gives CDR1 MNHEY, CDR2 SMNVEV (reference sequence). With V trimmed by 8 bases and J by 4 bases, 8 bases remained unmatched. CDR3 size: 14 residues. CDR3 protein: CASGPRAGYNEQFF. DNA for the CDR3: TGTGCCAGCGGGCCTCGAGCGGGGTACAATGAGCAGTTCTTC.

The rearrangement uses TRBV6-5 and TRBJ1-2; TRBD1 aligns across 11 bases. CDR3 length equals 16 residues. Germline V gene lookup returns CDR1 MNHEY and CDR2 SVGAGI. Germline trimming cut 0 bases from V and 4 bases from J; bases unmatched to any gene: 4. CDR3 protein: CASSYSGQGASYGYTF. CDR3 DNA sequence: TGTGCCAGCAGTTACTCTGGACAGGGGGCCAGCTATGGCTACACCTTC.

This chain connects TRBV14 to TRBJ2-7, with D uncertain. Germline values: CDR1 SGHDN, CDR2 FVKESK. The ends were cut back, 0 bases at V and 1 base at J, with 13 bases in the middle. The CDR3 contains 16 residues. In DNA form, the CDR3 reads TGTGCCAGCAGCCAAGATTGGCCAGATCTGTCCTACGAGCAGTACTTC. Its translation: CASSQDWPDLSYEQYF. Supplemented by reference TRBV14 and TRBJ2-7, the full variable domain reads EAGVTQFPSHSVIEKGQTVTLRCDPISGHDNLYWYRRVMGKEIKFLLHFVKESKQDESGMPNNRFLAERTGGTYSTLKVQPAELEDSGVYFCASSQDWPDLSYEQYFGPGTRLTVT.

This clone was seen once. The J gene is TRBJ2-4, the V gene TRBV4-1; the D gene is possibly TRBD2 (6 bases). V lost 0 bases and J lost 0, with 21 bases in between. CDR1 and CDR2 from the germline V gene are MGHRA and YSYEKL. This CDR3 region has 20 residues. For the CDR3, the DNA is TGCGCCAGCAGCCAAGATCGGGCTAGCGAGATGCGACTAGCCAAAAACATTCAGTACTTC. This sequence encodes CASSQDRASEMRLAKNIQYF.